Each of the 32 T cell receptor beta chains below was sequenced from the same sample in a study of T cell responses to AZD1222 COVID-19 vaccine. TCRdb keeps only in-frame clones here, not all; method: immunoSEQ multiplex PCR. Altogether 90,000 to 120,000 clones are present, nearly 90% being singletons, with the ten largest covering 4.5% to 5.5%. Specimen: peripheral blood, collected 28 days after the second AZD1222 dose. The origin of the receptors is an adult who received the AZD1222 COVID-19 vaccine.

V gene TRBV7-2 combines with J gene TRBJ1-2; tentatively, D is TRBD1 (5 bases). CDR1 is SGHTA and CDR2 is FQGNSA in the germline V gene. The CDR3 has 14 residues. V lost 4 bases, J lost 4 bases, and 13 bases lay in between. As DNA, the CDR3 is TGTGCCAGCAGCTCGGTGTCCGGGGGCTATGGCTACACCTTC. Residues: CASSSVSGGYGYTF.

This rearrangement joins TRBV19 to TRBJ1-5, with D perhaps TRBD1 (5 bases). Germline assignment: CDR1 LNHDA and CDR2 SQIVND (reference sequence). Trimming stripped 5 bases from V and 1 base from J, with 6 bases between. The CDR3 runs to 13 residues. CDR3 DNA sequence: TGTGCCAGTAGTTGGGACAGCAATCAGCCCCAGCATTTT. Protein: CASSWDSNQPQHF.

The count of this clone is one. This chain joins TRBV7-2 and TRBJ2-5; TRBD2 agrees at 8 bases. With 0 bases clipped from V and 5 bases from J, the junction kept 8 bases outside the gene matches. Germline assignment: CDR1 SGHTA and CDR2 FQGNSA. This CDR3 contains 16 residues. CDR3 protein: CASSLAGEERGETQYF. CDR3 DNA sequence: TGTGCCAGCAGCTTAGCAGGCGAGGAGCGGGGGGAGACCCAGTACTTC.

The chain links TRBV7-2 to TRBJ1-2; D gene unclear. With 6 bases removed from V and 2 bases from J, the gap between germline ends came to 13 bases. This CDR3 comprises 14 residues. Germline lookup yields CDR1 SGHTA and CDR2 FQGNSA. The CDR3 protein is CASRAEIGNYGYTF. CDR3 bases: TGTGCCAGCAGGGCAGAGATCGGGAACTATGGCTACACCTTC.

The V gene is TRBV6-1, the J gene TRBJ2-5; possibly TRBD2 for D (6 bases). The CDR3 consists of 15 residues. The germline V and J ends were trimmed by 1 base and 5 bases, with 14 bases remaining between them. Germline-derived CDR1 and CDR2 are MNHNS and SASEGT. CDR3 nucleotides: TGTGCCAGCAGTGAAGTTTGGGGAGGCGGGGAGACCCAGTACTTC. As protein: CASSEVWGGGETQYF.

This chain uses TRBV12-5 with TRBJ1-2, with D possibly matching TRBD1 (5 bases). V lost 1 base and J 8 bases, leaving 20 bases between the germline ends. The CDR3 is made up of 16 amino acids. CDR1 is LGHNT, CDR2 FRNRAP, per germline. CDR3 protein: CASGLDIRLGTGGYTF. The CDR3 DNA reads as TGTGCTAGTGGTTTGGACATCCGGCTGGGTACAGGCGGCTACACCTTC.

V usage is TRBV6-2 or TRBV6-3 and J usage is TRBJ2-1; 9 bases are shared with TRBD2. The J segment lost 4 bases and the V segment lost 0 bases, leaving 7 bases of the junction unmatched. The CDR3 length is 17 residues. Germline values: CDR1 MNHEY, CDR2 SVGEGT. The CDR3 nucleotides read TGTGCCAGCAGTTACTCTCCCCCTAGCGGGGTTTACAATGAGCAGTTCTTC. It is translated as CASSYSPPSGVYNEQFF.

The CDR3 spells CASTYRRRDEQYF. The CDR3 DNA reads as TGTGCCAGCACATACAGGCGTCGGGACGAGCAGTACTTC. The chain recombines TRBV2 with TRBJ2-7; possibly TRBD1 for D (5 bases). The CDR3 is 13 amino acids. The ends were cut back, 7 bases at V and 5 bases at J, with 15 bases in the middle. Looked up from germline, CDR1 is SNHLY and CDR2 is FYNNEI.

This clone was found once. This rearrangement joins TRBV3-1 (or the pseudogene TRBV3-2) to TRBJ2-7; 7 nucleotides line up with TRBD1. The CDR3 consists of 15 residues. Losses at the gene ends were 0 bases for V and 2 bases for J; bases not matched to a gene: 4. Germline CDR1 and CDR2: LGHDT and YNNKEL (reference sequence). Written as DNA, the CDR3 is TGTGCCAGCAGCCAAGACCCAGGGGGACCCTACGAGCAGTACTTC. Translating gives CASSQDPGGPYEQYF.

Only one count was recorded for this clone. The genes are TRBV4-2 and TRBJ1-1; TRBD1 might be the D (6 bases). In germline, CDR1 is LGHNA, CDR2 YNFKEQ. The V end lost 4 bases, the J end lost 8 bases, and 26 bases lay between the germline ends. CDR3 size: 17 residues. CDR3 bases: TGTGCCAGCAGCCGGGGGTCGACAAGGCCTGGACAGACAGAAGCTTTCTTT. Amino acids: CASSRGSTRPGQTEAFF.

J is TRBJ2-7 and V is TRBV11-2, with TRBD2 matching 7 bases. Germline CDR1 SGHAT, CDR2 FQNNGV. The CDR3 length is 13 residues. Trimming cost V 4 bases and J 6 bases; bases outside gene matches: 6. For the CDR3, the DNA is TGTGCCAGCAGCTCCGGGACTACCCTCGAGCAGTACTTC. It specifies CASSSGTTLEQYF.

The chain employs TRBV28 and TRBJ1-5; the D gene is possibly TRBD1 (5 bases). Germline V gene sequence: CDR1 MDHEN, CDR2 SYDVKM. Trimming took off 6 bases at V and 6 bases at J, with 15 bases between the two ends. The length of the CDR3 is 14 residues. In nucleotides, the CDR3 is TGTGCCAGCAGCCGGGGGGGAGAGGGTCAGCCCCAGCATTTT. This codes for CASSRGGEGQPQHF.

CDR3 sequence reads: CAKSVQGSYGYTF. The CDR3 DNA follows: TGTGCCAAGAGTGTACAGGGGAGCTATGGCTACACCTTC. The chain joins TRBV12-3 or TRBV12-4 to TRBJ1-2; TRBD1 agrees at 7 bases. The J segment lost 4 bases and the V segment lost 10 bases, leaving 9 bases of the junction unmatched. The CDR3 contains 13 residues.

In this sample, this clone turned up once. The J gene is TRBJ2-3, the V gene TRBV30, with TRBD2 matching over 9 bases. CDR1 is GTSNPN and CDR2 is SVGIG in the germline V gene (reference sequence). The J segment lost 5 bases and the V segment lost 4 bases, leaving 13 bases of the junction unmatched. The CDR3 consists of 16 residues. CDR3 loop: CAWNTGAGGHRDTQYF. The CDR3 nucleotides read TGTGCCTGGAATACGGGCGCGGGGGGGCATAGAGATACGCAGTATTTT. The whole variable domain, filled in from reference TRBV30 and TRBJ2-3, reads SQTIHQWPATLVQPVGSPLSLECTVEGTSNPNLYWYRQAAGRGLQLLFYSVGIGQISSEVPQNLSASRPQDRQFILSSKKLLLSDSGFYLCAWNTGAGGHRDTQYFGPGTRLTVL.

The chain recombines TRBV27 with TRBJ2-1; 7 nucleotides line up with TRBD1. Germline trimming cut 4 bases from V and 4 bases from J; bases unmatched to any gene: 13. The germline V gene has CDR1 MNHEY and CDR2 SMNVEV (reference sequence). The CDR3 loop spans 17 amino acids. CDR3 bases: TGTGCCAGCAGTTCCCCCCTTAGACAGGGAGCTTACAATGAGCAGTTCTTC. It translates to CASSSPLRQGAYNEQFF.

V and J are TRBV4-3 and TRBJ1-3; D is uncertain. The CDR3 loop spans 16 amino acids. Per the germline V gene, CDR1 is LGHNA and CDR2 is YSLEER. Between the trimmed V and J ends, which lost 1 base and 4 bases, there was a span of 14 bases. The CDR3 coding sequence is TGCGCCAGCAGCCAAGCATCTACTTCTAGGGGAAACACCATATATTTT. Protein sequence: CASSQASTSRGNTIYF.

The chain is built from TRBV11-2 and TRBJ2-5; perhaps TRBD1 as D (6 bases). Germline CDR1 SGHAT, CDR2 FQNNGV. V was shortened by 6 bases and J by 5 bases, with 10 bases between the two germline ends. The CDR3 is made up of 12 amino acids. CDR3 nucleotides: TGTGCCAGCAGGGACAGCCGGGAGACCCAGTACTTC. This sequence encodes CASRDSRETQYF.

This sequence joins TRBV28 and TRBJ1-6, with 9 nucleotides matching TRBD1. The germline V gene encodes CDR1 MDHEN and CDR2 SYDVKM. This CDR3 comprises 17 residues. J lost 6 bases, V lost 4 bases, and 10 bases had no gene match. The CDR3 is CASSYHGTGTFNSPLHF. The DNA of the CDR3 is TGTGCCAGCAGTTACCACGGGACAGGGACCTTTAATTCACCCCTCCACTTT.

This clone was counted once. This sequence joins TRBV7-9 and TRBJ2-1; 10 bases line up with TRBD1. The V gene end was trimmed by 4 bases and the J gene end by 2 bases; junction bases not matched to a gene: 5. Germline CDR1 and CDR2: SEHNR and FQNEAQ (reference sequence). The CDR3 has 16 residues. CDR3 amino acids: CASSSGQGETYNEQFF. DNA for the CDR3: TGTGCCAGCAGCTCTGGACAGGGGGAAACCTACAATGAGCAGTTCTTC.

The V and J genes are TRBV19 and TRBJ2-2; TRBD1 matches at 7 bases. The junction had 8 bases not matched to a gene; V was cut back by 9 bases and J by 4 bases. Germline V CDR1 and CDR2: LNHDA, SQIVND (reference sequence). The CDR3 consists of 14 residues. The DNA for the CDR3 is TGTGCCAGCACCCGGGACAGCATCACCGGGGAGCTGTTTTTT. Its translation: CASTRDSITGELFF.

V is TRBV18 and J is TRBJ1-6; perhaps TRBD1 as D (6 bases). Germline loops: CDR1 KGHSH, CDR2 LQKENI. V lost 6 bases, J lost 7 bases, and 19 bases lay in between. This CDR3 contains 16 residues. Here the CDR3 DNA reads TGTGCCAGCTCTAATTCACAGGGTAATGGCAATTCACCCCTCCACTTT. Translated: CASSNSQGNGNSPLHF.

V is TRBV27 and J is TRBJ2-3; D tentatively fits TRBD1 or TRBD2 (5 bases each). V was shortened by 2 bases and J by 0 bases, with 9 bases between the two germline ends. CDR3 length: 15 residues. The germline CDR1 and CDR2 sequences are MNHEY and SMNVEV (reference sequence). The CDR3 sequence is CASSLGGTSTDTQYF. Here the CDR3 DNA reads TGTGCCAGCAGTTTAGGGGGAACTAGCACAGATACGCAGTATTTT.

The chain employs TRBV18 and TRBJ2-7; maybe TRBD2 (6 bases). Germline lookup yields CDR1 KGHSH and CDR2 LQKENI. Trimming removed 0 bases from V and 6 bases from J, with 9 bases in between. The CDR3 loop spans 13 amino acids. The CDR3 DNA reads as TGTGCCAGCTCACCACCGGGGGGAGGCGAGCAGTACTTC. It yields the protein CASSPPGGGEQYF.

V and J are TRBV15 and TRBJ1-5; 9 nucleotides match TRBD1. Germline-derived CDR1 and CDR2 are LNHNV and YYDKDF (reference sequence). The CDR3 totals 19 residues. The ends lost 3 bases at V and 0 bases at J; junction bases unmatched: 12. Here the CDR3 reads CATSSEPGQGFNSNQPQHF. The CDR3 bases are TGTGCCACCAGCAGCGAACCGGGACAGGGATTCAATAGCAATCAGCCCCAGCATTTT.

The chain is built from TRBV14 and TRBJ2-5; D assignment may be TRBD1 or TRBD2 (5 bases each). The germline V and J ends were trimmed by 4 bases and 4 bases, with 19 bases remaining between them. The germline V gene encodes CDR1 SGHDN and CDR2 FVKESK. The CDR3 is made up of 16 amino acids. CDR3 residues: CASSLRGPGTGETQYF. The CDR3 DNA sequence: TGTGCCAGCAGCCTAAGAGGGCCAGGGACGGGAGAGACCCAGTACTTC.

On this clone itself: The sample carries other DNA sequences with the same CDR3. This chain uses TRBV2 with TRBJ1-1; D not resolved. In germline, CDR1 is SNHLY, CDR2 FYNNEI. This CDR3 spans 13 amino acids. Between the trimmed V and J ends, which lost 5 bases and 2 bases, there was a span of 9 bases. CDR3 sequence: CASSPDSNTEAFF. The CDR3 nucleotides are TGTGCCAGCAGTCCCGACTCTAACACTGAAGCTTTCTTT.

The J gene is TRBJ2-3, the V gene TRBV19; 7 nucleotides align to TRBD2. V gave up 2 bases and J gave up 4 bases; unmatched junction bases: 9. Germline assignment: CDR1 LNHDA and CDR2 SQIVND (reference sequence). This CDR3 has 16 amino acids. CDR3 nucleotide sequence: TGTGCCAGTAGTATACTTCGCGGGGGAGATGCAGATACGCAGTATTTT. This sequence encodes CASSILRGGDADTQYF. Combining the CDR3 with reference TRBV19 and TRBJ2-3 gives the whole variable domain DGGITQSPKYLFRKEGQNVTLSCEQNLNHDAMYWYRQDPGQGLRLIYYSQIVNDFQKGDIAEGYSVSREKKESFPLTVTSAQKNPTAFYLCASSILRGGDADTQYFGPGTRLTVL.

This clone has just one count. The genes are TRBV6-2 or TRBV6-3 and TRBJ1-4; TRBD1 might be the D (6 bases). Trimming pared 5 bases from V and 0 bases from J, leaving 7 bases between. The length of the CDR3 is 14 residues. The V gene's germline CDR1 is MNHEY and CDR2 SVGEGT. The CDR3 DNA reads as TGTGCCAGCAGTCGACAGGCAACTAATGAAAAACTGTTTTTT. Its translation is CASSRQATNEKLFF.

This clone was seen a few times. V gene TRBV12-5 combines with J gene TRBJ1-3; D ambiguous. V dropped 6 bases and J dropped 0 bases, with 6 bases sitting between them. The CDR3 totals 13 residues. Germline V CDR1 and CDR2: LGHNT, FRNRAP. CDR3 nucleotide sequence: TGTGCTAGTGGGGCAGACTCTGGAAACACCATATATTTT. This codes for CASGADSGNTIYF.

This chain links TRBV28 with TRBJ1-2; the match to TRBD1 covers 7 bases. The CDR3 sequence is 13 residues long. Per germline, CDR1 MDHEN and CDR2 SYDVKM. Trimming took 5 bases from V and 6 from J; bases not matched to a gene: 6. The CDR3 loop reads CASSPGTANGYTF. The CDR3 nucleotides are TGTGCCAGCAGTCCTGGGACAGCAAATGGCTACACCTTC.

The chain joins TRBV7-8 to TRBJ2-5; 14 bases map to TRBD2. V lost 3 bases, J lost 1 base, and 1 base stayed unmatched. The length of the CDR3 is 16 residues. The V gene's germline CDR1 is SGHVS and CDR2 FQNEAQ. The CDR3 region has the DNA TGTGCCAGCAGCTTGGGACTAGCGGGGGCCCAAGAGACCCAGTACTTC. Residues: CASSLGLAGAQETQYF.

In this sample, this clone turned up once. The chain couples TRBV10-3 to TRBJ1-1; weak D call: TRBD1 (5 bases). The germline V and J ends were trimmed by 3 bases and 0 bases, with 11 bases remaining between them. The CDR3 loop spans 15 amino acids. In germline, CDR1 is ENHRY, CDR2 SYGVKD. Written as DNA, the CDR3 is TGTGCCATCAGTGAACCCCTAGGGGTGAACACTGAAGCTTTCTTT. Translating gives CAISEPLGVNTEAFF.